Described below is a single T cell receptor (beta chain) sequence and its context. Only in-frame clones appear in the TCRdb table, and some are missing; sequencing was by immunoSEQ multiplex PCR. The data contain 25,000 to 35,000 clones, roughly 75% of them singletons. This sample was included in a study of T cells in localized non-small cell lung cancer. The CDR3 has 17 residues. Trimming cost V 2 bases and J 6 bases; bases outside gene matches: 9. Germline V gene lookup returns CDR1 PRHDT and CDR2 FYEKMQ (reference sequence). Sequences were derived from peripheral blood, sampled before any cancer treatment. The rearrangement links TRBV13 to TRBJ2-1; 11 bases line up with TRBD2. This receptor was identified in a male donor older than 55 with stage III squamous cell lung carcinoma. CDR3 loop: CASSLTKISGGANEQFF. Here the CDR3 DNA reads TGTGCCAGCAGCTTAACTAAGATTAGCGGGGGGGCCAATGAGCAGTTCTTC.